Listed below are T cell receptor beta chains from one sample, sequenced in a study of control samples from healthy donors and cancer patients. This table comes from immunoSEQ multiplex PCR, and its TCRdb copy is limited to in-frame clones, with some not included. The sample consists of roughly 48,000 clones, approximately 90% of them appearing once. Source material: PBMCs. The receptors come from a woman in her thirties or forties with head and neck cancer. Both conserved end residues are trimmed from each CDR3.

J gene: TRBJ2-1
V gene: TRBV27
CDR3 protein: ASSSSSGSNEQF

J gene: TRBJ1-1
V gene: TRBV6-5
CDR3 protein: ASTSPGRNTEAF

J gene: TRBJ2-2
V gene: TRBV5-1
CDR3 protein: ASRRDYTGELF

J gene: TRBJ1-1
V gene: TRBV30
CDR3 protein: AWTGQPNTEAF

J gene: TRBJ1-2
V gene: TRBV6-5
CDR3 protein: ASSYQGEGYT

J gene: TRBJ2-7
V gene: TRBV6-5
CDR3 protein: ASGRFAYEQY

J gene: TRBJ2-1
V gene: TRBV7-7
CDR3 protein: ASSLAPGLPTREQF

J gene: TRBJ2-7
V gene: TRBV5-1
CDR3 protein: ASSLEGGPYEQY

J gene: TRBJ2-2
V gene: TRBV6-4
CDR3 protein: ASSDRGTGELF

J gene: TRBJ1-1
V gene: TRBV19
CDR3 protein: ASSPRDLRPNTEAF

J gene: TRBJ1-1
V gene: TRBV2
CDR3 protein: ASISPNTEAF

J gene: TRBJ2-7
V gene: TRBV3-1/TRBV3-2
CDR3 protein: ASSLGGTRYFYEQY

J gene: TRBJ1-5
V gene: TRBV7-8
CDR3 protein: ASSPALQGVGAQPQH

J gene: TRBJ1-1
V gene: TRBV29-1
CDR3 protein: SVDGGRGTEAF

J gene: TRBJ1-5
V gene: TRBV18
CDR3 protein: ASSPPGRGGNQPQH

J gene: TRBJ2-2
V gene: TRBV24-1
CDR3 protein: ATSEGALTGELF

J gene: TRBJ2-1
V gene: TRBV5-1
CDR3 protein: ASSLDSGGRRSSYNEQF

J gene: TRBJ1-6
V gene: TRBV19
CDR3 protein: ASSIGKDSPLH

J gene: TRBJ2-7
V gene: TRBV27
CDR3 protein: ASSSPGFYEQY

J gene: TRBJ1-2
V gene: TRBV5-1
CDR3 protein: ASGIPGVELGGYT

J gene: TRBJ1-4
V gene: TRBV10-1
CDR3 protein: ASSESTDEKLF

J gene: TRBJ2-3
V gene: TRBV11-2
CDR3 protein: ASSAPRGTGSDTQY

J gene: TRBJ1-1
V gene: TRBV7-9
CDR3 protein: ASSLEGLGGTEAF

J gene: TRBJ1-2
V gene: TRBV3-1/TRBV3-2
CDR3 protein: ASSQGPGNYGYT

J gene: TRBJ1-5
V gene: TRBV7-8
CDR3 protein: ASSPGQGSNQPQH

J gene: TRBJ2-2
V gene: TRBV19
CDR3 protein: ASKGDRGYTGELF

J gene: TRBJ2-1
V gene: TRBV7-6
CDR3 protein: ASTASGGSYNEQF

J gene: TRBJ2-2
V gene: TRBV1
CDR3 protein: TRGLAAGGFTTGELF

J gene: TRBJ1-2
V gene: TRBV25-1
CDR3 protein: ASSEDNRGSGYT

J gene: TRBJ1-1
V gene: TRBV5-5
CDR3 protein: ASSRHSSNTEAF

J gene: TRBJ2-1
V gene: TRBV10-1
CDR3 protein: ASSESGLAVHEQF

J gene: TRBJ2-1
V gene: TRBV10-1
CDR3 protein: ASSEGLFNEQF

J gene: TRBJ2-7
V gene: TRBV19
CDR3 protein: ASSNGQGPYEQY

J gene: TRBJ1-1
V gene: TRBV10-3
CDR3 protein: ASWPGSLNTEAF

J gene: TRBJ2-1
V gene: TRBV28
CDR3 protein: ASSPAAVVYEQF

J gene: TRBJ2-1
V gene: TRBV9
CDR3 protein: ASSPYSLPAGVAYEQF

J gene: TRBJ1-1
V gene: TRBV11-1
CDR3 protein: ASSLAGDTEAF

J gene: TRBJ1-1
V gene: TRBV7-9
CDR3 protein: ASSLRVDTEAF

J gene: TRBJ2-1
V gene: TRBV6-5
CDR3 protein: ASSYSAVGGGEQF

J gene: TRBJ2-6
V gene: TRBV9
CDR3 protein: ASSVLPYGSPTSGANVLT

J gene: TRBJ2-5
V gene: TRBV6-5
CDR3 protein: ASSIQVKETQY

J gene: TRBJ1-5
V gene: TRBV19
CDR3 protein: ASSIADNQPQH

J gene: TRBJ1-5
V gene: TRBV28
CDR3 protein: ASSLGHLHRGNQPQH

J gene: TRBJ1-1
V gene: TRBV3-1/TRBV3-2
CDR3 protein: ASSQEGGYLGAF

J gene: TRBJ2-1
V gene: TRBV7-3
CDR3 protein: ASSYISTGEQF

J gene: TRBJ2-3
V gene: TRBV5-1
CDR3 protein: ASSLLLASSPTDTQY

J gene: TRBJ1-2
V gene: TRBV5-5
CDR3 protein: ASRAGPGDYGYT

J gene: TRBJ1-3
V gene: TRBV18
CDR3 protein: ASSPTGQGTSGNTIY

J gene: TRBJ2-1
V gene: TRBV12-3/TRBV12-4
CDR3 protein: ASSPLGEQF

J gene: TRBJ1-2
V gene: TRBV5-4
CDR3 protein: ASSFNRGGSYGYT

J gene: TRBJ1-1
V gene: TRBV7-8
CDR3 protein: ASSWGTLSREYMNTEAF

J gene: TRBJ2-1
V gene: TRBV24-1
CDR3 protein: ATRSGSRNEQF

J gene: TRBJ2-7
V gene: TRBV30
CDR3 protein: ALHAPGPPHEQY

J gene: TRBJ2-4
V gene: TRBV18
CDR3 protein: ASSEGQNIQY